This TCR beta chain was identified during a study of blood T cell repertoires in COVID-19. For the study at large: From the United States, Italy and Spain came samples of acute and convalescent COVID-19. T cells, B-cell-depleted T cells, or PBMCs provided the cDNA or gDNA that served as material.

The CDR3 runs 14 residues. The V gene's germline CDR1 is SGHNT and CDR2 YYREEE (reference sequence). The junction had 6 bases not matched to a gene; V was cut back by 6 bases and J by 5 bases. Per the original data handling: Reference gene primer amplification yielded estimated nucleated cell counts. Assay: immunoSEQ multiplex PCR; the TCRdb copy retains only in-frame clones and omits some. That table gives V, J and clone size, and the DNA gave D and trimming. The data show about 88,000 clones, 90% seen once. This receptor was identified in a man aged 60 to 69 with acute or convalescent COVID-19. The sequenced sample consisted of peripheral blood. The V call is TRBV5-4, the J call TRBJ2-7; 12 bases match TRBD1. CDR3 region: CASTRDRGQDEQYF. The CDR3 nucleotides are TGTGCCAGCACCCGGGACAGGGGGCAGGACGAGCAGTACTTC.